The 32 T cell receptor beta chains below all came from one sample that was sequenced in a study of blood T cell repertoires in COVID-19. The assay was immunoSEQ multiplex PCR, and TCRdb's table has in-frame clones only and misses some. The sample yields under 150,000 clones, 75% to 90% seen once. The specimen sequenced was peripheral blood. Every receptor here comes from a woman aged 55-75 years with COVID-19, enrolled during active disease.

The chain recombines TRBV7-3 with TRBJ2-7, with TRBD2 matching 7 bases. J lost 1 base, V lost 2 bases, and 8 bases had no gene match. The CDR3 extends over 16 amino acids. The V gene's germline CDR1 is SGHTA and CDR2 FQGTGA. For the CDR3, the DNA is TGTGCCAGCAGCTTACAGTCTGGGGAGGGGTCCTACGAGCAGTACTTC. This encodes CASSLQSGEGSYEQYF.

The V call is TRBV5-1, the J call TRBJ2-3; 15 nucleotides match TRBD2. CDR3 length equals 16 residues. Germline CDR1 SGHRS, CDR2 YFSETQ. V was clipped by 2 bases and J by 5 bases; unmatched bases: 3. CDR3 in DNA: TGCGCCAGCAGCTTAGGACTAGCGGGGGGGCAAGATACGCAGTATTTT. Amino acid sequence: CASSLGLAGGQDTQYF.

CDR3: CASSSTSGESQETQYF. As DNA, the CDR3 is TGTGCCAGCAGCAGTACTAGCGGGGAGTCCCAAGAGACCCAGTACTTC. The chain joins TRBV7-9 to TRBJ2-5, with 10 bases aligning to TRBD2. The trim removed 5 bases at V and 1 base at J, leaving 7 bases unmatched. The V gene's germline CDR1 is SEHNR and CDR2 FQNEAQ (reference sequence). The CDR3 is 16 residues long.

Only one count was recorded for this clone. The chain combines TRBV19 with TRBJ1-1; no definite D call. The CDR3 runs to 13 residues. Germline values: CDR1 LNHDA, CDR2 SQIVND (reference sequence). Trimming removed 5 bases from V and 1 base from J, with 8 bases in between. The CDR3 sequence: CASSFSRNTEAFF. In nucleotides, the CDR3 is TGTGCCAGTAGTTTTTCGAGGAACACTGAAGCTTTCTTT.

V gene TRBV9 combines with J gene TRBJ2-1; the match to TRBD2 covers 12 bases. V shed 4 bases, J shed 6 bases, and the junction held 14 bases outside the gene matches. The CDR3 is made up of 18 amino acids. Germline-derived CDR1 and CDR2 are SGDLS and YYNGEE. This CDR3 is CASSRTGLAGSLFNEQFF. The CDR3 DNA sequence: TGTGCCAGCAGCCGAACTGGACTAGCGGGGTCCCTATTCAATGAGCAGTTCTTC. The complete variable domain, with remaining parts taken from reference TRBV9 and TRBJ2-1, reads DSGVTQTPKHLITATGQRVTLRCSPRSGDLSVYWYQQSLDQGLQFLIQYYNGEERAKGNILERFSAQQFPDLHSELNLSSLELGDSALYFCASSRTGLAGSLFNEQFFGPGTRLTVL.

The rearrangement links TRBV20-1 to TRBJ1-2; D remains ambiguous. The germline gives CDR1 DFQATT, CDR2 SNEGSKA (reference sequence). The CDR3 is 11 residues long. The chain's CDR3 is CSVKQNYGYTF. The CDR3 DNA sequence: TGCAGCGTGAAACAGAACTATGGCTACACCTTC.

This rearrangement joins TRBV6-2 or TRBV6-3 to TRBJ2-5; TRBD2 matches 10 bases. The CDR3 runs 16 residues. V lost 4 bases, J lost 4 bases, and 9 bases stayed unmatched. Germline V gene lookup returns CDR1 MNHEY and CDR2 SVGEGT. The CDR3 reads CASSLLTGLASETQYF. Here the CDR3 DNA reads TGTGCCAGCAGTTTACTGACGGGACTAGCGTCAGAGACCCAGTACTTC.

The chain uses TRBV7-2 and TRBJ2-2; no definite D call. CDR3 length: 13 amino acids. Germline CDR1 is SGHTA and CDR2 is FQGNSA. Trimming pared 2 bases from V and 8 bases from J, leaving 9 bases between. CDR3 region: CASSLRVWGELFF. Written as DNA, the CDR3 is TGTGCCAGCAGCTTACGGGTTTGGGGGGAGCTGTTTTTT.

This clone was counted many times. The V and J genes are TRBV11-2 and TRBJ2-2; TRBD2 might be the D (5 bases). Deletions cut 5 bases from V and 2 bases from J, with 15 bases between. The germline V gene encodes CDR1 SGHAT and CDR2 FQNNGV. This CDR3 spans 16 amino acids. CDR3 sequence reads: CASSPSLDHNTGELFF. CDR3 nucleotide sequence: TGTGCCAGCAGCCCCTCACTAGATCATAACACCGGGGAGCTGTTTTTT.

The chain carries TRBV15 and TRBJ1-1; no clear D. In germline, CDR1 is LNHNV, CDR2 YYDKDF (reference sequence). The CDR3 totals 12 residues. Trimming took off 9 bases at V and 1 base at J, with 9 bases between the two ends. The CDR3 coding sequence is TGTGCCACGGAGGGTGAGAACACTGAAGCTTTCTTT. It translates to CATEGENTEAFF.

The chain carries TRBV9 and TRBJ2-7, with D possibly being TRBD1 (6 bases). Looked up from germline, CDR1 is SGDLS and CDR2 is YYNGEE. The CDR3 covers 21 residues. The germline V and J ends were trimmed by 0 bases and 3 bases, with 31 bases remaining between them. In nucleotides, the CDR3 is TGTGCCAGCAGCGTAGCAAAGCCATCGGGACAAGCCCCCCGTTCGTGCTACGAGCAGTACTTC. Amino acids: CASSVAKPSGQAPRSCYEQYF. The whole variable domain, filled in from reference TRBV9 and TRBJ2-7, reads DSGVTQTPKHLITATGQRVTLRCSPRSGDLSVYWYQQSLDQGLQFLIQYYNGEERAKGNILERFSAQQFPDLHSELNLSSLELGDSALYFCASSVAKPSGQAPRSCYEQYFGPGTRLTVT.

The V gene is TRBV5-1, the J gene TRBJ2-7; 8 nucleotides agree with TRBD2. Trimming took 0 bases from V and 1 from J; bases not matched to a gene: 6. Germline assignment: CDR1 SGHRS and CDR2 YFSETQ. This CDR3 contains 16 residues. The CDR3 spells CASSLVVSSGSYEQYF. The CDR3 nucleotides read TGCGCCAGCAGCTTGGTAGTTTCTAGCGGGTCCTACGAGCAGTACTTC. The full variable domain, its missing parts supplied by reference TRBV5-1 and TRBJ2-7, is KAGVTQTPRYLIKTRGQQVTLSCSPISGHRSVSWYQQTPGQGLQFLFEYFSETQRNKGNFPGRFSGRQFSNSRSEMNVSTLELGDSALYLCASSLVVSSGSYEQYFGPGTRLTVT.

V and J are TRBV7-6 and TRBJ2-7; TRBD1 matches at 7 bases. V lost 0 bases and J lost 5; bases outside the gene matches: 10. CDR1 is SGHVS, CDR2 FNYEAQ, per germline. CDR3 length: 16 amino acids. The CDR3 spells CASSLAGTDLDHEQYF. The DNA of the CDR3 is TGTGCCAGCAGCTTAGCCGGGACAGATTTAGATCACGAGCAGTACTTC.

This chain uses TRBV11-3 with TRBJ1-5; 7 nucleotides align to TRBD1. This CDR3 contains 14 residues. Germline CDR1 SGHNT, CDR2 YENEEA. The trim removed 4 bases at V and 2 bases at J, leaving 2 bases unmatched. The CDR3 nucleotides read TGTGCCAGCAGCTGGGACAGCCGCAATCAGCCCCAGCATTTT. Encoded protein: CASSWDSRNQPQHF.

This clone was counted a few times. V usage is TRBV6-2 or TRBV6-3 and J usage is TRBJ1-2; D may be TRBD1 (5 bases). The CDR3 spans 12 residues. V dropped 6 bases and J dropped 4 bases, with 9 bases sitting between them. Germline V gives CDR1 MNHEY, CDR2 SVGEGT. CDR3 region: CASSFDSYGYTF. CDR3 sequence (DNA): TGTGCCAGCAGCTTCGACAGCTATGGCTACACCTTC.

The chain recombines TRBV2 with TRBJ2-2; D ambiguous. From germline, CDR1 is SNHLY and CDR2 FYNNEI. The CDR3 contains 17 residues. Trimming stripped 0 bases from V and 7 bases from J, with 18 bases between. Here the CDR3 DNA reads TGTGCCAGCAGTGAAGCCCTCCCCGGGTCTCATATCGGGGAGCTGTTTTTT. Translated: CASSEALPGSHIGELFF.

V is TRBV5-6 and J is TRBJ2-3; 9 bases align to TRBD1. CDR1 and CDR2 (germline): SGHDT, YYEEEE. This CDR3 has 16 residues. The junction had 7 bases not matched to a gene; V was cut back by 2 bases and J by 3 bases. The CDR3 DNA is TGTGCCAGCAGCTTATACGGGACAGGGATGACAGATACGCAGTATTTT. Translating gives CASSLYGTGMTDTQYF.

The chain couples TRBV25-1 to TRBJ2-7; the match to TRBD1 covers 8 bases. The V and J ends lost 3 bases and 4 bases, in that order; junction bases with no gene match: 5. Germline V gene data show CDR1 as MGHDK and CDR2 as SYGVNS. The CDR3 runs to 14 residues. CDR3 amino acids: CASSETGARYEQYF. The DNA of the CDR3 is TGTGCCAGCAGTGAGACAGGGGCGAGGTACGAGCAGTACTTC.

This clone was seen a single time. V usage is TRBV27 and J usage is TRBJ1-1, with a tentative D call TRBD1 (6 bases). CDR1 and CDR2 from the germline V gene are MNHEY and SMNVEV (reference sequence). The germline V and J ends were trimmed by 8 bases and 5 bases, with 18 bases remaining between them. The CDR3 covers 14 residues. DNA for the CDR3: TGTGCCAGCCGCCCAGGGGTATCCGGGACTGAAGCTTTCTTT. Protein sequence: CASRPGVSGTEAFF.

The chain joins TRBV5-5 to TRBJ1-1; maybe TRBD1 (6 bases). The germline V gene encodes CDR1 SGHKS and CDR2 YYEKEE (reference sequence). Trimming pared 3 bases from V and 8 bases from J, leaving 11 bases between. The CDR3 is made up of 12 amino acids. The CDR3 bases are TGTGCCAGCAGCTCGATGACAGGAGAAGCTTTCTTT. This codes for CASSSMTGEAFF.

This clone was counted between two and nine times. This rearrangement joins TRBV5-1 to TRBJ2-2; possible D gene TRBD1, 6 bases. CDR3 length: 15 amino acids. Germline CDR1 SGHRS, CDR2 YFSETQ. Deletions cut 4 bases from V and 5 bases from J, with 15 bases between. CDR3 loop: CASSLSGTLTGELFF. The CDR3 nucleotides are TGCGCCAGCAGCCTATCCGGGACACTAACCGGGGAGCTGTTTTTT.

The chain carries TRBV5-1 and TRBJ1-2, with 9 bases identical to TRBD1. This CDR3 contains 17 residues. The germline V gene has CDR1 SGHRS and CDR2 YFSETQ. The trim removed 6 bases at V and 8 bases at J, leaving 20 bases unmatched. In DNA form, the CDR3 reads TGCGCCAGCACCCGCACCGGGACAGGGCTTTTGAAGGAGGGCTACACCTTC. It is translated as CASTRTGTGLLKEGYTF.

The chain employs TRBV27 and TRBJ1-2; TRBD1 is a possible D gene (6 bases). V lost 3 bases and J 5 bases, leaving 10 bases between the germline ends. Germline V gene data show CDR1 as MNHEY and CDR2 as SMNVEV (reference sequence). CDR3 length equals 13 residues. The CDR3 is CASSFQGLYGYTF. The CDR3 DNA is TGTGCCAGCAGTTTTCAGGGGCTGTATGGCTACACCTTC.

This chain's CDR3 is CASSSTGTELFF. In DNA form, the CDR3 reads TGTGCCAGCAGCTCCACCGGGACAGAACTGTTTTTT. The chain has TRBV7-2 and TRBJ1-4; 7 bases agree with TRBD1. The junction had 5 bases not matched to a gene; V was cut back by 4 bases and J by 12 bases. The CDR3 consists of 12 residues. The V gene's germline CDR1 is SGHTA and CDR2 FQGNSA.

The DNA for the CDR3 is TGCGCCAGCAGTGAGTGGCAGTTAAGCAATGAGCAGTTCTTC. It specifies CASSEWQLSNEQFF. The chain links TRBV10-2 to TRBJ2-1; D uncertain. The germline V gene encodes CDR1 WSHSY and CDR2 SAAADI. The CDR3 has 14 amino acids. V dropped 1 base and J dropped 6 bases, with 10 bases sitting between them.

This chain connects TRBV24-1 to TRBJ2-1; 8 bases fit TRBD1. V gave up 4 bases and J gave up 0 bases; unmatched junction bases: 10. CDR1 is KGHDR and CDR2 is SFDVKD in the germline V gene. The CDR3 consists of 18 residues. The CDR3 DNA reads TGTGCCACCAGTGAGGGGACAGGCCAGTATTACTCCTACAATGAGCAGTTCTTC. Protein product: CATSEGTGQYYSYNEQFF.

The CDR3 DNA reads as TGTGCCAGCAGCGTAGGAACAGGGCAGGGGAACACTGAAGCTTTCTTT. Its protein is CASSVGTGQGNTEAFF. This chain uses TRBV9 with TRBJ1-1; D may be TRBD1 (6 bases). This CDR3 spans 16 amino acids. Germline-derived CDR1 and CDR2 are SGDLS and YYNGEE. V was clipped by 0 bases and J by 1 base, with 13 bases between them. The full variable domain, in which reference TRBV9 and TRBJ1-1 provide the parts outside the CDR3, is DSGVTQTPKHLITATGQRVTLRCSPRSGDLSVYWYQQSLDQGLQFLIQYYNGEERAKGNILERFSAQQFPDLHSELNLSSLELGDSALYFCASSVGTGQGNTEAFFGQGTRLTVV.

The chain has TRBV19 and TRBJ1-1; D not certain. Deletions cut 4 bases from V and 4 bases from J, with 16 bases between. Germline assignment: CDR1 LNHDA and CDR2 SQIVND (reference sequence). The CDR3 length is 15 residues. This chain's CDR3 is CASSTGRQRGTEAFF. CDR3 in DNA: TGTGCCAGTAGTACCGGACGGCAACGGGGCACTGAAGCTTTCTTT.

The V and J genes are TRBV6-5 and TRBJ1-2; 7 positions match TRBD1. V shed 6 bases and J 3 bases; nucleotides not matched to a gene: 7. Germline V CDR1 and CDR2: MNHEY, SVGAGI. This CDR3 comprises 14 residues. CDR3 protein: CASSPYDRDYGYTF. The DNA for the CDR3 is TGTGCCAGCAGCCCCTACGACAGGGACTATGGCTACACCTTC.

The J gene is TRBJ1-2, the V gene TRBV7-8; perhaps TRBD1 as D (6 bases). The V and J ends lost 5 bases and 8 bases respectively, with 21 bases between them. Germline V lookup: CDR1 SGHVS, CDR2 FQNEAQ. This CDR3 spans 15 amino acids. The chain's CDR3 is CASSAQVDRSSGYTF. CDR3 DNA: TGTGCCAGCAGCGCCCAGGTCGACAGGTCTTCGGGCTACACCTTC.

V is TRBV3-1 (or the pseudogene TRBV3-2) and J is TRBJ1-2; TRBD1 agrees at 7 bases. The CDR3 spans 17 residues. V dropped 0 bases and J dropped 5; count of bases not matched to a gene: 12. CDR1 is LGHDT, CDR2 YNNKEL, per germline (reference sequence). The CDR3 here is CASSQDLTGVLRYGYTF. The CDR3 bases are TGTGCCAGCAGCCAAGATTTAACAGGGGTTCTTCGGTATGGCTACACCTTC.

This clone occurred a few times. This sequence joins TRBV18 and TRBJ2-7, with 7 bases that match TRBD2. The germline gives CDR1 KGHSH, CDR2 LQKENI. The CDR3 contains 15 residues. V gave up 6 bases and J gave up 2 bases; unmatched junction bases: 10. CDR3 region: CASSQSGELTYEQYF. The DNA for the CDR3 is TGTGCCAGCTCGCAAAGCGGGGAACTTACCTACGAGCAGTACTTC.